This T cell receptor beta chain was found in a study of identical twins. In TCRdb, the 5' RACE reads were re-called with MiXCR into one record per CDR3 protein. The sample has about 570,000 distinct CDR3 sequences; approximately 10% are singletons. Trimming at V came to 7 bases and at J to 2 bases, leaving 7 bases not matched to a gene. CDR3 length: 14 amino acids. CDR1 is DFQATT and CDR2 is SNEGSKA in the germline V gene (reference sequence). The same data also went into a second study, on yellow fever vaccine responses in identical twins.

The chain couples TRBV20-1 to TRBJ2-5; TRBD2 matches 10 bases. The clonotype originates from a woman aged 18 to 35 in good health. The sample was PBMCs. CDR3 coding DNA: TGCAGTGTCCAGCGGGGGGGGATACAAGAGACCCAGTACTTC. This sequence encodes CSVQRGGIQETQYF.